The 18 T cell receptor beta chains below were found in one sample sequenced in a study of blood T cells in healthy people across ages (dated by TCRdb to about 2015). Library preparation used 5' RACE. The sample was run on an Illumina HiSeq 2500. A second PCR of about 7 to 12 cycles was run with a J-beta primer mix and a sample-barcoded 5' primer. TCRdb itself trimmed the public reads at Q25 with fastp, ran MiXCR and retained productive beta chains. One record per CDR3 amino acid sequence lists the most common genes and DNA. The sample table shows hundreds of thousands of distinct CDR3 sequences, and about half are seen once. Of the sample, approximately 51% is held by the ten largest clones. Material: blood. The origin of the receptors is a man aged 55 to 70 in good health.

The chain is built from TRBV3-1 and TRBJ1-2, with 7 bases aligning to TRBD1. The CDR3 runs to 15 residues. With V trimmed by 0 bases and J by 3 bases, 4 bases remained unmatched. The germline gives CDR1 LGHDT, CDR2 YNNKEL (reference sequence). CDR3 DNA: TGTGCCAGCAGCCAAGAAGAGGGACAGTACTATGGCTACACCTTC. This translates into CASSQEEGQYYGYTF.

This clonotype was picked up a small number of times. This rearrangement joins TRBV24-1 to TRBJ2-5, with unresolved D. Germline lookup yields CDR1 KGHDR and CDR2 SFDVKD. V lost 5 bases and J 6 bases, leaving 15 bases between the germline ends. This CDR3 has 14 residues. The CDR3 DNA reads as TGTGCCACCAGTGTAGGACGCACCGCGCAGACCCAGTACTTC. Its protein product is CATSVGRTAQTQYF.

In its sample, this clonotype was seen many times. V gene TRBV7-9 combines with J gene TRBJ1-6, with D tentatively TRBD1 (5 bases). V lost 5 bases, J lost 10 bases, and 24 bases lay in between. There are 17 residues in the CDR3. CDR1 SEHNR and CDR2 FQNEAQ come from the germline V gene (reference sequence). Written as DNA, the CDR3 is TGTGCCAGCAGCCGAGGGGAAAGACCGCTTGAAAAATCACCCCTCCACTTT. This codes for CASSRGERPLEKSPLHF.

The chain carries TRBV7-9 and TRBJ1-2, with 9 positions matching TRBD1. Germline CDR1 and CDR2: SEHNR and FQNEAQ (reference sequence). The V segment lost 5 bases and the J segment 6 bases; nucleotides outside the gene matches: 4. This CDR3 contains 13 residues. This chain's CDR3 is CASSVQGAHGYTF. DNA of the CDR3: TGTGCCAGCAGCGTACAGGGGGCACATGGCTACACCTTC.

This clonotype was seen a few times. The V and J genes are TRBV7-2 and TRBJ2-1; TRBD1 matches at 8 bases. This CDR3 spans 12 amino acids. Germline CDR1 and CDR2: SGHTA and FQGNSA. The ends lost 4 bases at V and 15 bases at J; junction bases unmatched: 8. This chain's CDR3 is CASSSWPGGMFF. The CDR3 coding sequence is TGTGCCAGCAGCTCCTGGCCAGGGGGCATGTTCTTC.

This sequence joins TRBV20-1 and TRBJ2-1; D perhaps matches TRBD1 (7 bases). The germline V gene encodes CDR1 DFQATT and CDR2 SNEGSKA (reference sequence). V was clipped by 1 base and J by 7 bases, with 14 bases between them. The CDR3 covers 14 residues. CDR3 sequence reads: CSARGGGAGNEQFF. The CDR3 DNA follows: TGCAGTGCTAGAGGAGGGGGCGCGGGAAATGAGCAGTTCTTC.

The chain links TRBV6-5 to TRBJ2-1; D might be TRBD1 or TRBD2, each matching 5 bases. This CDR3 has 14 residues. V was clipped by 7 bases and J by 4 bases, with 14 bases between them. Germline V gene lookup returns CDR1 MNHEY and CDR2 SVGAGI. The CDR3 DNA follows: TGTGCCAGCAAAGCAGGGAGTGGGTACAATGAGCAGTTCTTC. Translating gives CASKAGSGYNEQFF.

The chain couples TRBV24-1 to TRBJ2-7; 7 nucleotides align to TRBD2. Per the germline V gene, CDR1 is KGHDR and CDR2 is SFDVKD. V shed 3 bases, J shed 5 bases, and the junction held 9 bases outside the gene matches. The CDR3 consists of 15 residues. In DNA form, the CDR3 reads TGTGCCACCAGTGATCCCCAGGCGGGAGCCCACGAGCAGTACTTC. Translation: CATSDPQAGAHEQYF.

DNA for the CDR3: TGCGCCAGCAGTGTAACAGGGGTTGTGGGGACCTACGAGCAGTACTTC. Amino acids: CASSVTGVVGTYEQYF. This chain joins TRBV10-2 and TRBJ2-7; 7 bases agree with TRBD1. With 4 bases clipped from V and 2 bases from J, the junction kept 11 bases outside the gene matches. This CDR3 is 16 amino acids long. The germline V gene has CDR1 WSHSY and CDR2 SAAADI.

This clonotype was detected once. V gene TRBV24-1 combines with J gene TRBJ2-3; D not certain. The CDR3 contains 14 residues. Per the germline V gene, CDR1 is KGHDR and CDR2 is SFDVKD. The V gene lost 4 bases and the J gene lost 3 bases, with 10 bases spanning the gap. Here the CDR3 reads CATSDYPLTDTQYF. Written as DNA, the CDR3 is TGTGCCACCAGTGACTATCCGTTAACAGATACGCAGTATTTT.

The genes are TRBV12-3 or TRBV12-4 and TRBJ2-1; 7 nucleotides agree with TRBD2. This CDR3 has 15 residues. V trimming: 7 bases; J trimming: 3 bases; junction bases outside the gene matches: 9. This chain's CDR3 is CASTWGGGGYNEQFF. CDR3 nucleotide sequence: TGTGCCAGCACCTGGGGCGGGGGAGGCTACAATGAGCAGTTCTTC.

The CDR3 loop is CASSLESAEAFF. DNA of the CDR3: TGTGCCAGCAGTCTGGAGTCGGCTGAAGCTTTCTTT. This rearrangement joins TRBV12-3 or TRBV12-4 to TRBJ1-1; unclear D gene. The germline V and J ends were trimmed by 5 bases and 6 bases, with 10 bases remaining between them. This CDR3 contains 12 residues.

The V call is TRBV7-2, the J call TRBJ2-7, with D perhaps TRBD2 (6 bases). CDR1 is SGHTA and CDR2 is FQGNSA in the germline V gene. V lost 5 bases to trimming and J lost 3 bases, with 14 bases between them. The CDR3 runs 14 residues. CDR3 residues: CASSPWGENYEQYF. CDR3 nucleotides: TGTGCCAGCAGCCCCTGGGGGGAGAACTACGAGCAGTACTTC.

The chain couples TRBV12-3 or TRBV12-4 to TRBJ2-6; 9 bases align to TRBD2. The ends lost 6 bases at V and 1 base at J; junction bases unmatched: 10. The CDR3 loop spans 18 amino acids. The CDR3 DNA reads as TGTGCCAGCAGAACGGGTCTAGCGGGGCGATCTGGGGCCAACGTCCTGACTTTC. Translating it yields CASRTGLAGRSGANVLTF.

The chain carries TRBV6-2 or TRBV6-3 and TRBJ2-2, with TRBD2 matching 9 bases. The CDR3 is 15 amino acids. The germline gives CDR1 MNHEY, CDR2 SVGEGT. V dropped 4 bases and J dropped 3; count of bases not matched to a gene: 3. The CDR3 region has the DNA TGTGCCAGCAGTTTTAGCGGGGGATACACCGGGGAGCTGTTTTTT. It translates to CASSFSGGYTGELFF.

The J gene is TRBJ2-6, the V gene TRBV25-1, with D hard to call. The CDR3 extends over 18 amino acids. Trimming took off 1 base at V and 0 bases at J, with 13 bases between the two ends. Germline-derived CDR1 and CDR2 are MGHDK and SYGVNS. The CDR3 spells CASSESIRAGSGANVLTF. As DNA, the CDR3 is TGTGCCAGCAGTGAATCTATTAGGGCAGGCTCTGGGGCCAACGTCCTGACTTTC.

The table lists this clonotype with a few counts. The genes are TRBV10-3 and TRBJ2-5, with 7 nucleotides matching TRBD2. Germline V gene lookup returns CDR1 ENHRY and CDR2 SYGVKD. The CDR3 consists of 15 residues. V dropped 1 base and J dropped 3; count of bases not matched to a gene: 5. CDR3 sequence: CAISEFGGSKETQYF. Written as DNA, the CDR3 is TGTGCCATCAGTGAGTTTGGCGGGAGTAAAGAGACCCAGTACTTC.

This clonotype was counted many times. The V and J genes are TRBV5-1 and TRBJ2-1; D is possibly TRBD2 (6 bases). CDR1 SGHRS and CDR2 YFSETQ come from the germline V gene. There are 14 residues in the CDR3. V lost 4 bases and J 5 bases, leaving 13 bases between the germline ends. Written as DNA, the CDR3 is TGCGCCAGCAGCGCGGGCGGGACTGACAATGAGCAGTTCTTC. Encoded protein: CASSAGGTDNEQFF.